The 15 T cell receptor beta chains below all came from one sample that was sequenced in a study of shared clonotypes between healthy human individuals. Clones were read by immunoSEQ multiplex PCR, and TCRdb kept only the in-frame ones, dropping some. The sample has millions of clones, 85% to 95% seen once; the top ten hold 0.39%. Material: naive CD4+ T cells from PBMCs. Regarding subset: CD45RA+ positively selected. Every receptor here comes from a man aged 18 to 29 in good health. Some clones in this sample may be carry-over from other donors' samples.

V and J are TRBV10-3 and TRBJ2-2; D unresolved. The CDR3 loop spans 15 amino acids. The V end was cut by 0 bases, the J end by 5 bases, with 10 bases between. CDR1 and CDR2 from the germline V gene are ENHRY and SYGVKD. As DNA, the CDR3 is TGTGCCATCAGTGAGTCCACTATGGTTACCGGGGAGCTGTTTTTT. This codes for CAISESTMVTGELFF.

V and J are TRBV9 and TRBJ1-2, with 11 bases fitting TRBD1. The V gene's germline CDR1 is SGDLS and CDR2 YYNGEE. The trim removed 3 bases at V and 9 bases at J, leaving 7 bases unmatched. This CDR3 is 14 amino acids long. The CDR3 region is CASSGGQGAVSYTF. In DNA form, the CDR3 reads TGTGCCAGCAGCGGCGGACAGGGGGCCGTGAGCTACACCTTC. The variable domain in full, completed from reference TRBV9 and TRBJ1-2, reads DSGVTQTPKHLITATGQRVTLRCSPRSGDLSVYWYQQSLDQGLQFLIQYYNGEERAKGNILERFSAQQFPDLHSELNLSSLELGDSALYFCASSGGQGAVSYTFGSGTRLTVV.

The CDR3: CASSVSGSGNEQFF. DNA for the CDR3: TGTGCCAGCAGTGTCAGCGGGAGTGGAAATGAGCAGTTCTTC. The J gene is TRBJ2-1, the V gene TRBV2, with 8 bases aligning to TRBD2. Germline CDR1 and CDR2: SNHLY and FYNNEI. V trimming: 4 bases; J trimming: 7 bases; junction bases outside the gene matches: 6. This CDR3 has 14 residues.

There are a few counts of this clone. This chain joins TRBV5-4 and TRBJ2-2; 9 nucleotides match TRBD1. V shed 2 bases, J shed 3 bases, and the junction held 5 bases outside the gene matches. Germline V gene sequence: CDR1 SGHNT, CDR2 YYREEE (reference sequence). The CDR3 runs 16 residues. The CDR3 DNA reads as TGTGCCAGCAGCTTCCGGGACAGGGCCCACACCGGGGAGCTGTTTTTT. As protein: CASSFRDRAHTGELFF.

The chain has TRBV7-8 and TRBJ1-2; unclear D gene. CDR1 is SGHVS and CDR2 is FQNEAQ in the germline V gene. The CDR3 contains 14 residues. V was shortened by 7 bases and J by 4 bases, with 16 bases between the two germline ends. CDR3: CASIPVTATYGYTF. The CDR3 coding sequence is TGTGCCAGCATCCCAGTAACAGCGACCTATGGCTACACCTTC.

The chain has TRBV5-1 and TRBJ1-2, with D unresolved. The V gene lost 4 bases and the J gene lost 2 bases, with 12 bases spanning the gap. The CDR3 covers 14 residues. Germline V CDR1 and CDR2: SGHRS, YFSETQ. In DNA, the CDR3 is TGCGCCAGCAGCACATTCGGGATAAACTATGGCTACACCTTC. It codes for CASSTFGINYGYTF.

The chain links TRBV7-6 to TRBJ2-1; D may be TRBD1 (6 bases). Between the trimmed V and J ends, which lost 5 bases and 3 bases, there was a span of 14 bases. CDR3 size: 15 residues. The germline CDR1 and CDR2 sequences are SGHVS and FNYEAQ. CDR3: CASSPGAGHYNEQFF. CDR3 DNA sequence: TGTGCCAGCAGCCCAGGGGCCGGCCACTACAATGAGCAGTTCTTC.

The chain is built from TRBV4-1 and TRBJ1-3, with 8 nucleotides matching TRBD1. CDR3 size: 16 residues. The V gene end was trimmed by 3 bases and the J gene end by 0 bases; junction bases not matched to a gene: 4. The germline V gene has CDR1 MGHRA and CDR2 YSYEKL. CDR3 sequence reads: CASSHEGQVSGNTIYF. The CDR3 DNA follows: TGCGCCAGCAGCCATGAGGGACAGGTCTCTGGAAACACCATATATTTT.

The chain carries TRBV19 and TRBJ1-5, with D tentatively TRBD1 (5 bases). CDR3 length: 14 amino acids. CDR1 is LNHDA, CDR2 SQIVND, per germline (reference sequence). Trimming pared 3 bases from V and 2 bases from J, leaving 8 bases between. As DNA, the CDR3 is TGTGCCAGTAGTATCTGGGACGGCAATCAGCCCCAGCATTTT. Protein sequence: CASSIWDGNQPQHF.

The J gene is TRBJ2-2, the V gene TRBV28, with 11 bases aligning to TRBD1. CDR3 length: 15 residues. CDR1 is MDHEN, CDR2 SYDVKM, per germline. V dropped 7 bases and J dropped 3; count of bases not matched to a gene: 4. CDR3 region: CASTRGQGDTGELFF. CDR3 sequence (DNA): TGTGCCAGCACCCGGGGACAGGGGGACACCGGGGAGCTGTTTTTT.

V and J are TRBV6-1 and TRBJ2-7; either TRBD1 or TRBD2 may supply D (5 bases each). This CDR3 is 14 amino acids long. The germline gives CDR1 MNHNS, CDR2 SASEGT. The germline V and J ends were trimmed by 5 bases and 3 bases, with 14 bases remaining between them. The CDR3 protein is CASSSRDVIYEQYF. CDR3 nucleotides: TGTGCCAGCAGTTCCCGGGACGTTATCTACGAGCAGTACTTC.

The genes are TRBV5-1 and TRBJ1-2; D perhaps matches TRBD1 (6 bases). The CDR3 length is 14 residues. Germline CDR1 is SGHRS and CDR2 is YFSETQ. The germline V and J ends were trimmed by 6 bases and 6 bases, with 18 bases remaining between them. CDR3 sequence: CASTRDRWGDGYTF. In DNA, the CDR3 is TGCGCCAGCACCCGCGACAGGTGGGGGGATGGCTACACCTTC.

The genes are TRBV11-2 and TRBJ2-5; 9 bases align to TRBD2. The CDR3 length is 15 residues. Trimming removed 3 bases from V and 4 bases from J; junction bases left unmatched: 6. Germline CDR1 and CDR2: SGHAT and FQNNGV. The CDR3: CASSFGGRAPETQYF. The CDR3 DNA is TGTGCCAGCAGCTTCGGCGGGAGGGCCCCAGAGACCCAGTACTTC.

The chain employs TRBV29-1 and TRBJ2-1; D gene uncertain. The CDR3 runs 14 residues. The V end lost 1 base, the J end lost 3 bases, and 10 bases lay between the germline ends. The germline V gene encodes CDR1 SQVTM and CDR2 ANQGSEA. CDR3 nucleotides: TGCAGCGTTGAAGGTCCTAGGAGCTACAATGAGCAGTTCTTC. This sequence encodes CSVEGPRSYNEQFF.

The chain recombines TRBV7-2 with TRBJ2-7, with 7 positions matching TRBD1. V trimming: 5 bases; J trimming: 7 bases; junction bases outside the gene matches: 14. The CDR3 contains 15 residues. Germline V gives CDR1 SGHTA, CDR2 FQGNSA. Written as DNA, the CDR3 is TGTGCCAGCAGCCCAGCAGACAGGGCCCTGAGGGAGCAGTACTTC. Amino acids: CASSPADRALREQYF.